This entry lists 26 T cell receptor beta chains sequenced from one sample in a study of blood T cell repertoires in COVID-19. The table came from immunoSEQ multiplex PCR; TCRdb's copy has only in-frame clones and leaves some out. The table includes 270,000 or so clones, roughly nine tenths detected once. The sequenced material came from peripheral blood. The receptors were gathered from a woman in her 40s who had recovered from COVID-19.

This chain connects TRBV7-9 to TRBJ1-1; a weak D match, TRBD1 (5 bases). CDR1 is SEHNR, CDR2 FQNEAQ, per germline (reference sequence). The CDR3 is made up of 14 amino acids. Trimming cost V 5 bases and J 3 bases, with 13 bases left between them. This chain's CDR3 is CASSPRGGDTEAFF. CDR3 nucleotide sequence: TGTGCCAGCAGCCCCCGGGGCGGGGACACTGAAGCTTTCTTT.

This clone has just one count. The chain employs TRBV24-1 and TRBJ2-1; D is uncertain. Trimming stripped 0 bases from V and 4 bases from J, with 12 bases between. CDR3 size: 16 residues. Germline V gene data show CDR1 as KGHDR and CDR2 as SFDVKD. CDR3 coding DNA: TGTGCCACCAGTGATTTGAGCCCAGGAAGTTACAATGAGCAGTTCTTC. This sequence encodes CATSDLSPGSYNEQFF.

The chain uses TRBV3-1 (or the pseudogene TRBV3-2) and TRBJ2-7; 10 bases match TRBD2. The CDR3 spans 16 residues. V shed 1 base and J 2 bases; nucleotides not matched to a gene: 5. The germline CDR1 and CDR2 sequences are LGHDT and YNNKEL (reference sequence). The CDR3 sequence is CASSQGSGRVPYEQYF. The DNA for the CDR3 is TGTGCCAGCAGCCAAGGGAGCGGGAGGGTCCCCTACGAGCAGTACTTC.

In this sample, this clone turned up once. As DNA, the CDR3 is TGTGCCAGCAGCGAAGAGGGACAAGAGACCCAGTACTTC. Its protein is CASSEEGQETQYF. The J gene is TRBJ2-5, the V gene TRBV7-9; TRBD2 is a possible D gene (5 bases). With 5 bases removed from V and 2 bases from J, the gap between germline ends came to 9 bases. Germline loops: CDR1 SEHNR, CDR2 FQNEAQ (reference sequence). The CDR3 covers 13 residues.

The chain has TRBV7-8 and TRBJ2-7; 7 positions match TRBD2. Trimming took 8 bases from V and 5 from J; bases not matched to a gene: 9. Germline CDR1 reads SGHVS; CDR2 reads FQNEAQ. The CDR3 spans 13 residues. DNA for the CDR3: TGTGCCAGCTATAGCGGGTATGAGAACGAGCAGTACTTC. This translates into CASYSGYENEQYF.

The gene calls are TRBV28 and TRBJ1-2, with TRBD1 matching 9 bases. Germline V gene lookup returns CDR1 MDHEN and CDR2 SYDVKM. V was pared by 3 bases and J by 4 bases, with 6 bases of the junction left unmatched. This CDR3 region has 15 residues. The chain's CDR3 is CASSFPRGQGYGYTF. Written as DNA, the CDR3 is TGTGCCAGCAGTTTCCCTCGGGGACAGGGCTATGGCTACACCTTC.

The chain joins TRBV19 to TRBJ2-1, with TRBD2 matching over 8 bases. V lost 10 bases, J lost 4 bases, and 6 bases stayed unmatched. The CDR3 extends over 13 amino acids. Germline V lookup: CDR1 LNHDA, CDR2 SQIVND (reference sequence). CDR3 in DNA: TGTGCCACCGGGACTAGTGGATACAATGAGCAGTTCTTC. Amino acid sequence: CATGTSGYNEQFF.

The DNA for the CDR3 is TGTGCCAGTAGCCTCCAAGGGCCGCGCGGGAGGGGCCCTAGCTCCTACAATGAGCAGTTCTTC. This sequence encodes CASSLQGPRGRGPSSYNEQFF. The chain is built from TRBV19 and TRBJ2-1; 9 bases agree with TRBD2. J gave up 0 bases and V 6 bases, and 21 bases lay outside the gene matches. From germline, CDR1 is LNHDA and CDR2 SQIVND (reference sequence). The CDR3 consists of 21 residues.

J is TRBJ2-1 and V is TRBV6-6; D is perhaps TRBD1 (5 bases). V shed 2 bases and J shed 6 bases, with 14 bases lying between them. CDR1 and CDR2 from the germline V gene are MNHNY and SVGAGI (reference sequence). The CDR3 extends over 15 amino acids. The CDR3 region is CASSYGAAGVNEQFF. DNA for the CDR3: TGTGCCAGCAGTTACGGGGCTGCCGGTGTCAATGAGCAGTTCTTC.

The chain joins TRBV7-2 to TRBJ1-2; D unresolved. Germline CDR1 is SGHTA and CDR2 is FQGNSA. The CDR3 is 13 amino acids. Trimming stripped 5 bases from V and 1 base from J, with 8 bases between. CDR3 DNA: TGTGCCAGCAGCCCGACGGGTAACTATGGCTACACCTTC. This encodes CASSPTGNYGYTF.

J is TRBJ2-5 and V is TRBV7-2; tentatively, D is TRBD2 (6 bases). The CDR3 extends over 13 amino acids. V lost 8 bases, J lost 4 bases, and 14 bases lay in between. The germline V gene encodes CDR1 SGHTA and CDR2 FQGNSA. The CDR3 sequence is CASSQGLGETQYF. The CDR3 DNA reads TGTGCCAGCTCCCAGGGACTTGGAGAGACCCAGTACTTC.

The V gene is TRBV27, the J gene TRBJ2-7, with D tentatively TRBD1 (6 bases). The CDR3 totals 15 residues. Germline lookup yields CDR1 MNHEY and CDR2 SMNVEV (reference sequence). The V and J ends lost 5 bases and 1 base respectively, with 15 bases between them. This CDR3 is CASSVTGSPSYEQYF. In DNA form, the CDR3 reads TGTGCCAGCAGTGTTACAGGGTCCCCGTCCTACGAGCAGTACTTC.

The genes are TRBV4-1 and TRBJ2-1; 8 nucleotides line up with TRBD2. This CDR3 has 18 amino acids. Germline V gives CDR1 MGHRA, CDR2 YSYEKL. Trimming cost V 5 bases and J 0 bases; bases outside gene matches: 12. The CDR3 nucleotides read TGCGCCAGCAGCACCCAGCCGGCCGGGACTAGCTCCTACAATGAGCAGTTCTTC. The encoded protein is CASSTQPAGTSSYNEQFF.

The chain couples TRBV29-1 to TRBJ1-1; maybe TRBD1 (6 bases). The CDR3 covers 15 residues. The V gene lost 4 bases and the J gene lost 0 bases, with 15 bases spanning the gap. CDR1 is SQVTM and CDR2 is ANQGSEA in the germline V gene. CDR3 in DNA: TGCAGCGTTGTAGGGGGGGGCAACCTGAACACTGAAGCTTTCTTT. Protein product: CSVVGGGNLNTEAFF.

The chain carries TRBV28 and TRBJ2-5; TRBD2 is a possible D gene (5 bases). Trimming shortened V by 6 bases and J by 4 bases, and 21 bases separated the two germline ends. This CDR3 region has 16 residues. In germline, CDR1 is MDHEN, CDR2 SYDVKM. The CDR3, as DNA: TGTGCCAGCAGGAAGGGAGTCCAAGGCCCTCGAGAGACCCAGTACTTC. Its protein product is CASRKGVQGPRETQYF.

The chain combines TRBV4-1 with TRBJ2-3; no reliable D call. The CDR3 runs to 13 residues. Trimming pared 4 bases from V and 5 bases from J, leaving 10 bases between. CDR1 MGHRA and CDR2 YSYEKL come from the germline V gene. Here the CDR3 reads CASSLFGGDTQYF. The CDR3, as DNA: TGCGCCAGCAGCCTTTTCGGCGGAGATACGCAGTATTTT.

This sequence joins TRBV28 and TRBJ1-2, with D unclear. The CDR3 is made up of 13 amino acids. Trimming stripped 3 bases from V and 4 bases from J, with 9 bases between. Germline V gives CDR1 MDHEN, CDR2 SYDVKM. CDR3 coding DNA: TGTGCCAGCAGTTTGTCTGGGCTCTATGGCTACACCTTC. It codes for CASSLSGLYGYTF.

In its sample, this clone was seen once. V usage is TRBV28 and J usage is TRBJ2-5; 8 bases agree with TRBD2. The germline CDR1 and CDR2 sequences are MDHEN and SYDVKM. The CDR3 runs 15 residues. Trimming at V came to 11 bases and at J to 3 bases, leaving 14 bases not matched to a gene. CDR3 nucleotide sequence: TGTGCCGCCAGCGATCCCGGGAGGGCCGAAGAGACCCAGTACTTC. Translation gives CAASDPGRAEETQYF.

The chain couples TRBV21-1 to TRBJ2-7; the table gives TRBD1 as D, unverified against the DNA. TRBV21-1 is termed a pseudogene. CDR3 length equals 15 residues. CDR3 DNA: TGTGCCAGCAGCAAACCCCGGGACACGGAGAAGGAGCAGTACTTC. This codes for CASSKPRDTEKEQYF.

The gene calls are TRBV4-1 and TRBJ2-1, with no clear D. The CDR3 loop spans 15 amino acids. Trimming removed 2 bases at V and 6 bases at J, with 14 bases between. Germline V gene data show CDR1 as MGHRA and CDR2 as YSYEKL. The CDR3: CASSQPPSPPNEQFF. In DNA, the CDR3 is TGCGCCAGCAGCCAACCCCCGAGTCCTCCCAATGAGCAGTTCTTC.

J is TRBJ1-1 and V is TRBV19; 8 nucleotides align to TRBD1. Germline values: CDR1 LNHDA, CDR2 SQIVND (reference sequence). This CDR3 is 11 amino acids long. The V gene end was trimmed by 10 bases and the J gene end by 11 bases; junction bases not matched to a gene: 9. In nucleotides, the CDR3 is TGTGCCACCCGACAGGGGAACGATGCTTTCTTT. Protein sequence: CATRQGNDAFF.

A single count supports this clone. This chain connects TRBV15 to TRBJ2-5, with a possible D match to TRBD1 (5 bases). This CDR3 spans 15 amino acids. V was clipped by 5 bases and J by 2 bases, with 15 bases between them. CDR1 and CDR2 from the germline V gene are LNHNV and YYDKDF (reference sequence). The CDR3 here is CATSETAGPQETQYF. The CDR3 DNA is TGTGCCACCAGCGAAACGGCAGGGCCGCAAGAGACCCAGTACTTC.

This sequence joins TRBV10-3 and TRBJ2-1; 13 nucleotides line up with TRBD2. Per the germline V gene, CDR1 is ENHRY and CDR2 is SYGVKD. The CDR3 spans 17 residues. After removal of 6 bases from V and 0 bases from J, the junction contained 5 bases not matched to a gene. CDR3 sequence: CAISAWTSGSSYNEQFF. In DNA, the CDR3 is TGTGCCATCAGCGCTTGGACTAGCGGGAGCTCCTACAATGAGCAGTTCTTC.

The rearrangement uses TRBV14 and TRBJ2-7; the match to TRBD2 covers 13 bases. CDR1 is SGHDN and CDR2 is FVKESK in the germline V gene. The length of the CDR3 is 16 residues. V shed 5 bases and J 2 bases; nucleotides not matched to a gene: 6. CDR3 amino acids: CASSLRLAGGAYEQYF. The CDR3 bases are TGTGCCAGCAGCTTAAGACTAGCGGGAGGCGCCTACGAGCAGTACTTC.

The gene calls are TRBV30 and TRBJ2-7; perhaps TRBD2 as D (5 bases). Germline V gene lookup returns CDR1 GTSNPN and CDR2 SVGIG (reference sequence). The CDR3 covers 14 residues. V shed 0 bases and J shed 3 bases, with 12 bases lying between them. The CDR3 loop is CAWSVPHGNYEQYF. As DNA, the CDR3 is TGTGCCTGGAGTGTACCCCACGGGAACTACGAGCAGTACTTC.

CDR3 residues: CASSESGQLNQPQHF. For the CDR3, the DNA is TGCGCCAGCAGTGAGTCTGGACAGTTAAATCAGCCCCAGCATTTT. The chain carries TRBV10-2 and TRBJ1-5; possibly TRBD1 for D (6 bases). The germline gives CDR1 WSHSY, CDR2 SAAADI. The CDR3 contains 15 residues. The V end lost 0 bases, the J end lost 4 bases, and 10 bases lay between the germline ends.